The source of this T cell receptor (beta chain) is a study of T cell repertoires in cytomegalovirus infection. Study overall: Both CMV infection and a matching HLA type were indicated by public TCR beta signatures.

Study-wide results and caveats: Predominance within the ex vivo response was attributable to HLA-C-restricted CMV-specific TCR beta clonotypes. People with CMV and the relevant HLA were identified by cumulative public TCR beta family frequency.

TCRdb passed the reads through MiXCR, listing each CDR3 protein once. The sample shows approximately 500,000 distinct CDR3 sequences, roughly 12% of them seen only once. V shed 2 bases, J shed 0 bases, and the junction held 7 bases outside the gene matches. Germline lookup yields CDR1 DFQATT and CDR2 SNEGSKA (reference sequence). This CDR3 is 18 amino acids long. Many counts were recorded for this clonotype. Its target is unknown. The rearrangement uses TRBV20-1 and TRBJ2-3; 14 bases fit TRBD2. The sample taken for sequencing was PBMCs. The sequence came from a human donor in good health (CMV status not recorded). Some clones in this sample may be carry-over from other donors' samples. The CDR3 region has the DNA TGCAGTGCTAGACCAAGACTAGCGGGGGGGTCTAGCACAGATACGCAGTATTTT. Translation: CSARPRLAGGSSTDTQYF.